A selection of T cell receptor beta chains follows, all from one sample in a study of post-analysis software for immune sequencing data. MiXCR, run by TCRdb on the PCR reads, gives a single entry per CDR3 protein. The sample carries 150,000 to 200,000 distinct CDR3 sequences, approximately 28% recorded once. The sample consisted of blood. The source is a girl aged 5-17 years with multiple sclerosis. The CDR3 runs from the conserved cysteine through the conserved F or W. Each record gives: clone size, D gene, V gene, J gene, CDR3 protein, CDR3 DNA. A D gene is named only where the DNA matches it firmly. The size field is filled for only some rows; it gives once, few, many or a size class.

abundance: .
d_gene: TRBD2
v_gene: TRBV11-3
j_gene: TRBJ2-7
CDR3aa: CASSFRVAGHVRVEQYF
CDR3nt: TGTGCCAGCAGCTTTAGGGTAGCGGGACATGTAAGGGTCGAGCAGTACTTC

abundance: many
d_gene: .
v_gene: TRBV30
j_gene: TRBJ2-1
CDR3aa: CAWRKLDGSINNEQFF
CDR3nt: TGTGCCTGGAGGAAACTGGACGGATCGATCAACAATGAGCAGTTCTTC

abundance: .
d_gene: .
v_gene: TRBV28
j_gene: TRBJ2-6
CDR3aa: CASSSQGSGANVLTF
CDR3nt: TGTGCCAGCAGCTCTCAGGGCTCTGGGGCCAACGTCCTGACTTTC

abundance: .
d_gene: .
v_gene: TRBV7-9
j_gene: TRBJ1-5
CDR3aa: CASGGNQPQHF
CDR3nt: TGTGCCAGCGGCGGGAATCAGCCCCAGCATTTT

abundance: few
d_gene: TRBD1
v_gene: TRBV5-1
j_gene: TRBJ2-1
CDR3aa: CASSASGTGLNEQFF
CDR3nt: TGCGCCAGCAGCGCCTCCGGGACAGGGCTCAATGAGCAGTTCTTC

abundance: .
d_gene: .
v_gene: TRBV29-1
j_gene: TRBJ1-2
CDR3aa: CSVEAGANYGYTF
CDR3nt: TGCAGCGTTGAAGCAGGGGCTAACTATGGCTACACCTTC

abundance: many
d_gene: TRBD2
v_gene: TRBV12-3/TRBV12-4
j_gene: TRBJ2-1
CDR3aa: CASSFFSGRVNEQFF
CDR3nt: TGTGCCAGCAGTTTCTTTAGCGGGAGGGTTAATGAGCAGTTCTTC

abundance: many
d_gene: .
v_gene: TRBV28
j_gene: TRBJ2-7
CDR3aa: CASWAQTPYEQYF
CDR3nt: TGTGCCAGCTGGGCACAAACTCCGTACGAGCAGTACTTC

abundance: .
d_gene: .
v_gene: TRBV3-1
j_gene: TRBJ2-5
CDR3aa: CASSQGLKETQYF
CDR3nt: TGTGCCAGCAGCCAGGGATTAAAAGAGACCCAGTACTTC

abundance: few
d_gene: .
v_gene: TRBV9
j_gene: TRBJ1-1
CDR3aa: CASSPGTERRLEAFF
CDR3nt: TGTGCCAGCAGCCCAGGGACGGAGAGAAGGCTTGAAGCTTTCTTT

abundance: many
d_gene: TRBD2
v_gene: TRBV7-2
j_gene: TRBJ2-1
CDR3aa: CASSLVVTSGNNEQFF
CDR3nt: TGTGCCAGCAGCTTAGTGGTGACTAGCGGAAACAATGAGCAGTTCTTC

abundance: .
d_gene: .
v_gene: TRBV14
j_gene: TRBJ2-1
CDR3aa: CASSQVPTTLEQFF
CDR3nt: TGTGCCAGCAGCCAAGTTCCTACGACCTTAGAGCAGTTCTTC

abundance: few
d_gene: .
v_gene: TRBV29-1
j_gene: TRBJ1-1
CDR3aa: CSVVGGETEAFF
CDR3nt: TGCAGCGTTGTCGGGGGCGAGACTGAAGCTTTCTTT

abundance: many
d_gene: .
v_gene: TRBV5-1
j_gene: TRBJ2-3
CDR3aa: CASSTTSSGQDTQYF
CDR3nt: TGCGCCAGCAGCACGACTAGTTCCGGCCAGGATACGCAGTATTTT

abundance: .
d_gene: .
v_gene: TRBV7-8
j_gene: TRBJ1-2
CDR3aa: CASSLRESGGYTF
CDR3nt: TGTGCCAGCAGCTTACGAGAGTCCGGTGGCTACACCTTC

abundance: .
d_gene: .
v_gene: TRBV5-1
j_gene: TRBJ2-5
CDR3aa: CASSDPRDGGETQYF
CDR3nt: TGCGCCAGCTCCGATCCCAGGGACGGAGGAGAGACCCAGTACTTC

abundance: .
d_gene: .
v_gene: TRBV11-2
j_gene: TRBJ1-1
CDR3aa: CASSFSGTGGAFF
CDR3nt: TGTGCCAGCAGCTTTTCCGGGACGGGTGGAGCTTTCTTT

abundance: many
d_gene: .
v_gene: TRBV5-1
j_gene: TRBJ2-1
CDR3aa: CASSLGSPYNEQFF
CDR3nt: TGCGCCAGCAGCTTGGGCTCCCCATACAATGAGCAGTTCTTC

abundance: many
d_gene: .
v_gene: TRBV5-6
j_gene: TRBJ2-5
CDR3aa: CASSLLDGRGQETQYF
CDR3nt: TGTGCCAGCAGCTTATTAGACGGGAGAGGCCAAGAGACCCAGTACTTC

abundance: .
d_gene: TRBD2
v_gene: TRBV6-1
j_gene: TRBJ2-1
CDR3aa: CASTYITGTSGGSSYNEQFF
CDR3nt: TGTGCCAGCACCTACATTACCGGGACTAGCGGGGGGAGCTCCTACAATGAGCAGTTCTTC

abundance: .
d_gene: TRBD2
v_gene: TRBV5-4
j_gene: TRBJ2-7
CDR3aa: CASSLGVRGRAYEQYF
CDR3nt: TGTGCCAGCAGCTTGGGGGTTCGTGGGAGGGCCTACGAGCAGTACTTC

abundance: once
d_gene: TRBD2
v_gene: TRBV12-3/TRBV12-4
j_gene: TRBJ2-1
CDR3aa: CASSSPAGGFLGNEQFF
CDR3nt: TGTGCCAGCAGTTCACCAGCGGGGGGGTTCCTCGGAAATGAGCAGTTCTTC

abundance: once
d_gene: TRBD1
v_gene: TRBV20-1
j_gene: TRBJ2-5
CDR3aa: CSARDGQAAQTQYF
CDR3nt: TGCAGTGCTAGAGATGGACAGGCGGCGCAGACCCAGTACTTC

abundance: many
d_gene: .
v_gene: TRBV4-1
j_gene: TRBJ2-1
CDR3aa: CASSQDKGDEQFF
CDR3nt: TGCGCCAGCAGCCAAGATAAGGGGGATGAGCAGTTCTTC

abundance: .
d_gene: TRBD1
v_gene: TRBV6-5
j_gene: TRBJ2-1
CDR3aa: CASSTETGGNEQFF
CDR3nt: TGTGCCAGCAGCACCGAAACAGGGGGCAATGAGCAGTTCTTC

abundance: few
d_gene: TRBD1
v_gene: TRBV5-1
j_gene: TRBJ1-2
CDR3aa: CASSEDRGLYGYTF
CDR3nt: TGCGCCAGCAGCGAGGACAGGGGCCTCTATGGCTACACCTTC

abundance: many
d_gene: .
v_gene: TRBV12-3/TRBV12-4
j_gene: TRBJ2-1
CDR3aa: CASSLGGPGNEQFF
CDR3nt: TGTGCCAGCAGTTTAGGGGGGCCTGGTAATGAGCAGTTCTTC

abundance: few
d_gene: TRBD1
v_gene: TRBV20-1
j_gene: TRBJ2-7
CDR3aa: CSARDQGTGAYEQYF
CDR3nt: TGCAGTGCTAGAGATCAGGGGACAGGGGCCTACGAGCAGTACTTC

abundance: many
d_gene: TRBD2
v_gene: TRBV29-1
j_gene: TRBJ2-1
CDR3aa: CSVSGKRRDEQFF
CDR3nt: TGCAGCGTTAGCGGGAAGCGGCGGGATGAGCAGTTCTTC

abundance: many
d_gene: .
v_gene: TRBV5-4
j_gene: TRBJ2-1
CDR3aa: CASSVGRSEYNEQFF
CDR3nt: TGTGCCAGCAGCGTAGGCCGTAGCGAATACAATGAGCAGTTCTTC

abundance: .
d_gene: .
v_gene: TRBV20-1
j_gene: TRBJ2-7
CDR3aa: CSATTASSYEQYF
CDR3nt: TGCAGTGCTACGACAGCCTCCTCCTACGAGCAGTACTTC

abundance: many
d_gene: .
v_gene: TRBV3-1
j_gene: TRBJ2-5
CDR3aa: CASSPSGRRGQETQYF
CDR3nt: TGTGCCAGCAGCCCCTCGGGGAGGCGGGGCCAAGAGACCCAGTACTTC

abundance: many
d_gene: .
v_gene: TRBV15
j_gene: TRBJ2-3
CDR3aa: CATSRVSRRDTQYF
CDR3nt: TGTGCCACCAGCAGAGTAAGCCGGAGAGATACGCAGTATTTT

abundance: many
d_gene: TRBD1
v_gene: TRBV2
j_gene: TRBJ2-7
CDR3aa: CASSEQGQGVGEQYF
CDR3nt: TGTGCCAGCAGTGAACAGGGACAGGGAGTCGGGGAGCAGTACTTC

abundance: few
d_gene: TRBD1
v_gene: TRBV29-1
j_gene: TRBJ1-1
CDR3aa: CSVGPGQGRTEAFF
CDR3nt: TGCAGCGTAGGTCCGGGACAGGGAAGAACTGAAGCTTTCTTT

abundance: .
d_gene: .
v_gene: TRBV6-5
j_gene: TRBJ1-2
CDR3aa: CASRRGDYGYTF
CDR3nt: TGTGCCAGCAGAAGGGGGGACTATGGCTACACCTTC

abundance: many
d_gene: TRBD2
v_gene: TRBV4-1
j_gene: TRBJ2-7
CDR3aa: CASSQLGTGTSGRGNEQYF
CDR3nt: TGCGCCAGCAGCCAACTAGGAACCGGGACTAGCGGGAGAGGGAACGAGCAGTACTTC

abundance: many
d_gene: .
v_gene: TRBV29-1
j_gene: TRBJ2-6
CDR3aa: CSVEDWVGSGANVLTF
CDR3nt: TGCAGCGTTGAAGATTGGGTAGGGAGTGGGGCCAACGTCCTGACTTTC

abundance: many
d_gene: .
v_gene: TRBV12-3/TRBV12-4
j_gene: TRBJ1-2
CDR3aa: CASSSWDGYGYTF
CDR3nt: TGTGCCAGCAGTTCCTGGGATGGGTATGGCTACACCTTC

abundance: .
d_gene: .
v_gene: TRBV3-1
j_gene: TRBJ2-5
CDR3aa: CASSQAEGEQYF
CDR3nt: TGTGCCAGCAGCCAGGCGGAAGGGGAGCAGTACTTC

abundance: .
d_gene: .
v_gene: TRBV28
j_gene: TRBJ2-5
CDR3aa: CASTLSRFSETQYF
CDR3nt: TGTGCCAGCACTTTATCTCGATTTTCGGAGACCCAGTACTTC

abundance: many
d_gene: .
v_gene: TRBV9
j_gene: TRBJ2-1
CDR3aa: CASSAGGAEQFF
CDR3nt: TGTGCCAGCAGCGCTGGGGGGGCTGAGCAGTTCTTC

abundance: .
d_gene: .
v_gene: TRBV7-2
j_gene: TRBJ2-5
CDR3aa: CASSQQVRDQETQYF
CDR3nt: TGTGCCAGCAGCCAGCAAGTCAGGGATCAAGAGACCCAGTACTTC

abundance: few
d_gene: .
v_gene: TRBV11-2
j_gene: TRBJ2-1
CDR3aa: CASSRVLGGEQFF
CDR3nt: TGTGCCAGCAGCAGAGTCTTAGGTGGTGAGCAGTTCTTC

abundance: many
d_gene: .
v_gene: TRBV29-1
j_gene: TRBJ1-1
CDR3aa: CSVRKGVRWVNTEAFF
CDR3nt: TGCAGCGTTAGGAAGGGTGTGAGGTGGGTGAACACTGAAGCTTTCTTT

abundance: many
d_gene: .
v_gene: TRBV3-1
j_gene: TRBJ1-6
CDR3aa: CASSQHFLPLHF
CDR3nt: TGTGCCAGCAGCCAGCACTTTTTACCCCTCCACTTT

abundance: few
d_gene: .
v_gene: TRBV4-1
j_gene: TRBJ2-7
CDR3aa: CASSQTGTYEQYF
CDR3nt: TGCGCCAGCAGCCAAACCGGGACCTACGAGCAGTACTTC

abundance: .
d_gene: TRBD2
v_gene: TRBV13
j_gene: TRBJ2-5
CDR3aa: CASSLPSGGETQYF
CDR3nt: TGTGCCAGCAGCCTCCCTAGCGGGGGGGAGACCCAGTACTTC

abundance: .
d_gene: .
v_gene: TRBV10-3
j_gene: TRBJ2-5
CDR3aa: CAISESVYGPYF
CDR3nt: TGTGCCATCAGTGAGTCGGTATACGGGCCGTACTTC

abundance: many
d_gene: TRBD1
v_gene: TRBV5-5
j_gene: TRBJ1-4
CDR3aa: CASTSGPGQGMEKLFF
CDR3nt: TGTGCCAGCACCTCCGGTCCGGGACAGGGTATGGAAAAACTGTTTTTT

abundance: few
d_gene: .
v_gene: TRBV30
j_gene: TRBJ2-5
CDR3aa: CALGQRLGGQETQYF
CDR3nt: TGTGCCCTCGGACAGAGGCTCGGAGGGCAAGAGACCCAGTACTTC